The 23 T cell receptor beta chains below come from one sample, sequenced in a study of beta chain features in type 1 diabetes. The sequenced template was cDNA made from the entire isolated RNA. Using immunoSEQ multiplex PCR, the repertoire was profiled, and TCRdb retains in-frame clones only, with some absent. The sample lists about 700,000 clones; roughly an eighth were seen once. These receptors have no identified antigens. Findings and limits, study-wide: For Type 1 diabetes patients, all four CD4+ subsets carried TCRB CDR3s that were moderately but significantly shorter.

The sample consisted of naive CD4+ T cells from blood. These receptors all stem from a man aged 18 to 35 with type 1 diabetes.

This clone has a handful of counts. V gene TRBV30 combines with J gene TRBJ2-5, with a possible D match to TRBD2 (5 bases). In germline, CDR1 is GTSNPN, CDR2 SVGIG (reference sequence). The CDR3 runs to 12 residues. Trimming removed 2 bases from V and 2 bases from J, with 6 bases in between. Written as DNA, the CDR3 is TGTGCCTGGAGTCCGGGACAAGAGACCCAGTACTTC. Translated, it gives CAWSPGQETQYF.

The chain couples TRBV29-1 to TRBJ2-7; a weak D match, TRBD1 (6 bases). The germline gives CDR1 SQVTM, CDR2 ANQGSEA. Trimming removed 6 bases from V and 4 bases from J, with 16 bases in between. The CDR3 contains 13 residues. The CDR3: CSVQRTASYEQYF. CDR3 nucleotides: TGCAGCGTGCAGCGGACAGCTTCTTACGAGCAGTACTTC.

This clone was counted only a few times. V and J are TRBV7-2 and TRBJ1-2, with D possibly matching TRBD1 (5 bases). The V end lost 3 bases, the J end lost 4 bases, and 12 bases lay between the germline ends. This CDR3 spans 14 amino acids. Germline CDR1 SGHTA, CDR2 FQGNSA. The DNA for the CDR3 is TGTGCCAGCAGCTTTGGGACTATAGGCTATGGCTACACCTTC. It is translated as CASSFGTIGYGYTF.

Here the CDR3 reads CASSLQGAGGNTIYF. DNA for the CDR3: TGTGCCAGCAGTTTACAGGGGGCAGGTGGAAACACCATATATTTT. The V gene is TRBV27, the J gene TRBJ1-3; 8 positions match TRBD1. The CDR3 runs 15 residues. V lost 2 bases to trimming and J lost 3 bases; unmatched junction nucleotides: 3. In germline, CDR1 is MNHEY, CDR2 SMNVEV (reference sequence).

This clone was seen more than once but under ten times. The chain is built from TRBV7-9 and TRBJ2-7; 11 nucleotides agree with TRBD1. V gave up 5 bases and J gave up 2 bases; unmatched junction bases: 5. The germline V gene encodes CDR1 SEHNR and CDR2 FQNEAQ (reference sequence). The CDR3 sequence is 15 residues long. The CDR3 here is CASSRRGQGAYEQYF. The CDR3 DNA follows: TGTGCCAGCAGCCGCCGGGGACAGGGGGCCTACGAGCAGTACTTC.

The V gene is TRBV27, the J gene TRBJ1-5; no definite D call. Trimming removed 7 bases at V and 9 bases at J, with 10 bases between. The CDR3 has 11 amino acids. Germline assignment: CDR1 MNHEY and CDR2 SMNVEV (reference sequence). The CDR3 protein is CASMSSPPQHF. CDR3 nucleotides: TGTGCCAGCATGAGTAGCCCGCCCCAGCATTTT.

CDR3 loop: CAWGGGNEKLFF. The CDR3 region has the DNA TGTGCCTGGGGAGGCGGTAATGAAAAACTGTTTTTT. The chain combines TRBV30 with TRBJ1-4; D is ambiguous. The CDR3 loop spans 12 amino acids. The germline gives CDR1 GTSNPN, CDR2 SVGIG (reference sequence). Trimming cost V 5 bases and J 4 bases, with 8 bases left between them. Full variable domain (remainder filled in from reference TRBV30 and TRBJ1-4): SQTIHQWPATLVQPVGSPLSLECTVEGTSNPNLYWYRQAAGRGLQLLFYSVGIGQISSEVPQNLSASRPQDRQFILSSKKLLLSDSGFYLCAWGGGNEKLFFGSGTQLSVL.

The chain links TRBV5-1 to TRBJ2-7; D is possibly TRBD1 (6 bases). Germline V gene sequence: CDR1 SGHRS, CDR2 YFSETQ. This CDR3 spans 12 amino acids. V lost 6 bases and J 1 base, leaving 8 bases between the germline ends. In DNA form, the CDR3 reads TGCGCCAGCAAGGGGGATTCCTACGAGCAGTACTTC. Protein sequence: CASKGDSYEQYF.

A few counts support this clone. The chain carries TRBV30 and TRBJ2-3, with D maybe TRBD2 (7 bases). Germline V gives CDR1 GTSNPN, CDR2 SVGIG (reference sequence). Trimming pared 0 bases from V and 7 bases from J, leaving 14 bases between. This CDR3 is built from 14 residues. DNA for the CDR3: TGTGCCTGGAGTGTACGAGGGGGGGCTTATACGCAGTATTTT. It yields the protein CAWSVRGGAYTQYF. Together with reference TRBV30 and TRBJ2-3, the CDR3 gives the full variable domain: SQTIHQWPATLVQPVGSPLSLECTVEGTSNPNLYWYRQAAGRGLQLLFYSVGIGQISSEVPQNLSASRPQDRQFILSSKKLLLSDSGFYLCAWSVRGGAYTQYFGPGTRLTVL.

The chain is built from TRBV12-5 and TRBJ2-3; D gene uncertain. CDR3 length: 17 amino acids. Germline V CDR1 and CDR2: LGHNT, FRNRAP. V dropped 0 bases and J dropped 1 base, with 14 bases sitting between them. The DNA for the CDR3 is TGTGCTAGTGGTTTGGTACTAAGGCAGGAAGGCACAGATACGCAGTATTTT. Its protein product is CASGLVLRQEGTDTQYF.

The sample holds a few counts of this clone. The CDR3 loop reads CASSGHGASYNEQFF. In nucleotides, the CDR3 is TGTGCCAGTAGTGGGCACGGGGCCTCCTACAATGAGCAGTTCTTC. The chain uses TRBV19 and TRBJ2-1, with D possibly being TRBD1 or TRBD2 (5 bases each). The V end lost 5 bases, the J end lost 0 bases, and 11 bases lay between the germline ends. The germline gives CDR1 LNHDA, CDR2 SQIVND (reference sequence). The CDR3 has 15 amino acids.

The V and J genes are TRBV5-1 and TRBJ2-3; D is possibly TRBD1 or TRBD2 (5 bases each). The CDR3 is made up of 15 amino acids. V was clipped by 3 bases and J by 1 base, with 12 bases between them. CDR1 and CDR2 (germline): SGHRS, YFSETQ. The CDR3 loop is CASSSLMGGTDTQYF. DNA of the CDR3: TGCGCCAGCAGCTCCCTGATGGGGGGCACAGATACGCAGTATTTT.

V is TRBV29-1 and J is TRBJ2-3, with TRBD1 identical over 8 bases. Germline CDR1 is SQVTM and CDR2 is ANQGSEA. V dropped 4 bases and J dropped 5; count of bases not matched to a gene: 8. The CDR3 has 14 amino acids. CDR3 region: CSVAWQGAGDTQYF. For the CDR3, the DNA is TGCAGCGTTGCGTGGCAGGGGGCTGGAGATACGCAGTATTTT.

Concerning this clone: Additional DNA sequences in this sample encode the identical CDR3. The CDR3 reads CASSEEGGQPQHF. CDR3 bases: TGTGCCAGCAGTGAAGAAGGTGGGCAGCCCCAGCATTTT. The chain couples TRBV6-1 to TRBJ1-5, with D hard to call. V was pared by 1 base and J by 7 bases, with 8 bases between. Per the germline V gene, CDR1 is MNHNS and CDR2 is SASEGT. This CDR3 contains 13 residues.

The V call is TRBV14, the J call TRBJ1-2; D not certain. Germline CDR1 reads SGHDN; CDR2 reads FVKESK. This CDR3 contains 13 residues. The V end lost 3 bases, the J end lost 8 bases, and 13 bases lay between the germline ends. The CDR3 nucleotides are TGTGCCAGCAGCCATGGGGAGGCGGGAGGCTACACCTTC. Translated: CASSHGEAGGYTF.

CDR3 bases: TGTGCCAGCAGCCCGAGTCGGACCGGGGAGCTGTTTTTT. This gives the protein CASSPSRTGELFF. The chain joins TRBV7-6 to TRBJ2-2; D remains unclear. The length of the CDR3 is 13 residues. Germline CDR1 SGHVS, CDR2 FNYEAQ. The germline V and J ends were trimmed by 5 bases and 5 bases, with 9 bases remaining between them.

The rearrangement links TRBV11-3 to TRBJ2-3; tentatively, D is TRBD1 (6 bases). Germline CDR1 and CDR2: SGHNT and YENEEA. Trimming took off 2 bases at V and 2 bases at J, with 8 bases between the two ends. The CDR3 consists of 14 residues. The chain's CDR3 is CASSLQGYTDTQYF. The CDR3 coding sequence is TGTGCCAGCAGCTTACAGGGGTACACAGATACGCAGTATTTT.

The chain combines TRBV29-1 with TRBJ1-1; TRBD1 agrees at 8 bases. Trimming took 6 bases from V and 2 from J; bases not matched to a gene: 8. The CDR3 loop spans 14 amino acids. Per germline, CDR1 SQVTM and CDR2 ANQGSEA. This CDR3 reads CSVKDREGNTEAFF. CDR3 bases: TGCAGCGTGAAGGACAGGGAGGGAAACACTGAAGCTTTCTTT.

Only a few counts were recorded for this clone. The genes are TRBV30 and TRBJ1-1; 8 nucleotides agree with TRBD1. This CDR3 is built from 13 residues. V dropped 5 bases and J dropped 4; count of bases not matched to a gene: 6. Germline CDR1 GTSNPN, CDR2 SVGIG (reference sequence). CDR3: CAWGFTGGTEAFF. The CDR3, as DNA: TGTGCCTGGGGATTTACAGGGGGCACTGAAGCTTTCTTT.

This clone was found a few times. The chain carries TRBV4-1 and TRBJ2-7; D not resolved. V was pared by 0 bases and J by 6 bases, with 15 bases between. CDR1 and CDR2 (germline): MGHRA, YSYEKL. The CDR3 contains 15 residues. CDR3 in DNA: TGCGCCAGCAGCCAAGAAAGAGACACCCGTCGCGAGCAGTACTTC. Amino acid sequence: CASSQERDTRREQYF.

The chain recombines TRBV7-9 with TRBJ2-1, with D unclear. Germline CDR1 reads SEHNR; CDR2 reads FQNEAQ (reference sequence). Trimming shortened V by 0 bases and J by 4 bases, and 13 bases separated the two germline ends. This CDR3 spans 16 amino acids. The CDR3 DNA reads TGTGCCAGCAGCTTAGCGCTTGCTGTAGGATACAATGAGCAGTTCTTC. This encodes CASSLALAVGYNEQFF.

The V and J genes are TRBV7-9 and TRBJ2-7; D may match TRBD1 or TRBD2 (5 bases each). V lost 1 base to trimming and J lost 2 bases, with 9 bases between them. Per germline, CDR1 SEHNR and CDR2 FQNEAQ (reference sequence). This CDR3 has 14 amino acids. CDR3 DNA: TGTGCCAGCAGCTTAGGGGACGGACCCTACGAGCAGTACTTC. Translating gives CASSLGDGPYEQYF.

The V and J genes are TRBV5-4 and TRBJ2-7, with 8 bases lining up with TRBD2. Germline loops: CDR1 SGHNT, CDR2 YYREEE (reference sequence). The V segment lost 0 bases and the J segment 1 base; nucleotides outside the gene matches: 6. This CDR3 spans 16 amino acids. The DNA for the CDR3 is TGTGCCAGCAGCTTGGGAGGCGGCGGGGGGTCCTACGAGCAGTACTTC. Translating it yields CASSLGGGGGSYEQYF.